This T cell receptor (beta chain) emerged from a study of STAT3 mutations in large granular lymphocyte leukemia. Study information: 40% of treated T-LGLL patients showed hematologic response to immunosuppression. Overall study findings and caveats: In T-cell large granular lymphocyte leukemia, about half of patients showed multiple immunodominant subclonotypes. Differing intervals and regimens complicate linking therapy response to clone burden.

Average productive template count per sample was around 40,000. The protocol was immunoSEQ multiplex PCR, while the TCRdb copy is restricted to in-frame clones and leaves out a portion. The sample yields approximately 45,000 clones, around 80% seen once. CDR1 is SEHNR, CDR2 FQNEAQ, per germline (reference sequence). The CDR3 runs 14 residues. J lost 4 bases, V lost 4 bases, and 4 bases had no gene match. Of note for this clone: Its target is not known.

The sequence was collected from a human donor with T large granular lymphocyte leukemia. Some clones in this sample may be carry-over from other donors' samples. The chain couples TRBV7-9 to TRBJ1-1; TRBD1 aligns across 9 bases. The sequenced sample consisted of PBMCs. CDR3: CASSSGQGVTEAFF. The CDR3 bases are TGTGCCAGCAGCTCGGGACAGGGAGTCACTGAAGCTTTCTTT.